This TCR beta chain was observed in a study of T cells in localized non-small cell lung cancer (dated by TCRdb to the early 2020s). Background for the entire study: T cell repertoires of more than 200 early-stage NSCLC patients were analyzed, with tumors being compared against uninvolved tumor-adjacent lungs. The mean age of the NSCLC patients was under 70 years, with 120 to 150 men and about a hundred women. The cohort consisted of 200 to 250 treatment-naive NSCLC patients whose localized lung tumors had been resected.

At diagnosis, peripheral blood, uninvolved tumor-adjacent lung and tumor were collected and stored as a combination of fresh-frozen and FFPE material. Concerning this clone itself: Its antigen is unknown. It has no much larger one-base neighbor in the sample; base qualities were not kept.

The CDR3 covers 15 residues, taking in both the cysteine and the phenylalanine. The entry retains the CDR3 DNA only, 45 bases that are in frame from base 1. Ends trimmed: V by 3 bases, J by 3 bases; bases unmatched to a gene: 4. CDR1 and CDR2 were assigned from the germline V gene (reference sequence) as LNHDA and SQIVND. Results and caveats for the whole study, not just this receptor: Because multi-region sequencing of the tumors was not done, intratumor heterogeneity could not be ruled out. Uninvolved tumor-adjacent lung showed the highest T cell clonality, higher than tumor, which suggests more focused antigenic responses in the uninvolved tumor-adjacent lung. A median of approximately 53 of the top 100 tumor clones turned up in the paired uninvolved adjacent lung, and 25 to 35 of those clones also ranked among the top 100 of that same adjacent lung. Since the design was exploratory, TCR variables were selected using unadjusted p-values with no false-discovery rate correction. Higher T cell density in blood was associated with longer overall survival, whereas higher clonality in adjacent lung was associated with shorter survival.

The immunoSEQ Assay was used to sequence TCR beta CDR3 regions from DNA. The published analysis was carried out like this. To compute T cell density, TCR beta template counts were normalized to usable DNA, which was estimated by amplifying housekeeping genes. The preseqR package was used to estimate richness by extrapolating to 400,000 templates for PBMC samples and to 120,000 templates for tissue samples. Clonality was taken to be one minus Pielou's evenness. To identify tissue-enriched TCRs, differential abundance testing was run on productive amino-acid clonotypes with a minimum total count of 5 and an alpha of 0.1. Repertoire overlap between compartments was quantified with the Jaccard Index and Morisita Overlap Index. TCR beta CDR3s were clustered by GLIPH together with public tetramer-defined viral CDR3s, and at least three viral sequences plus V-gene enrichment were required for viral motifs. TCRdb holds this immuneACCESS table with in-frame rearrangements only. Some clones are missing; in checked studies, unresolved V genes explain under half, and the rest has no known cause. That table is the source of V, J and clone size, and D and trimming were worked out from the DNA. This sample is represented by several thousand clones; around 24% of them were singletons. Over 15% of the sample is in the top ten clones.

The material sequenced was lung tumor tissue, taken before any cancer treatment. The receptor was derived from a man aged 40 to 75 with stage II squamous cell lung carcinoma. Recombination linked TRBV19 to TRBJ2-7; a stretch of 11 junction bases matches TRBD1. The nucleotide sequence is given as TGTGCCAGTAGTATTGGACAGGGGGCCGTCTACGAGCAGTACTTC. It specifies CASSIGQGAVYEQYF.